These 26 T cell receptor beta chains share one sample of origin, sequenced in a study of blood T cells in healthy people across ages. With a J-beta primer mix and a sample-barcoded 5' primer, a second PCR ran 7 to 11 cycles. TCRdb reprocessed the 5' RACE reads via MiXCR and lists one record per CDR3 protein. This sample has about 1 million distinct CDR3 sequences, with almost 25% found just once. The sample also formed part of further work on T cells of mothers and their children.

The sequenced material came from blood. Receptor source: a girl aged 2 to 10 in good health.

This rearrangement joins TRBV28 to TRBJ1-3; D is possibly TRBD1 (6 bases). V dropped 3 bases and J dropped 0 bases, with 12 bases sitting between them. The CDR3 consists of 16 residues. From germline, CDR1 is MDHEN and CDR2 SYDVKM. CDR3 in amino acids: CASSFWTEFSGNTIYF. The CDR3, as DNA: TGTGCCAGCAGTTTCTGGACAGAATTCTCTGGAAACACCATATATTTT.

The rearrangement joins TRBV7-6 to TRBJ1-1, with D maybe TRBD1 (5 bases). The germline V and J ends were trimmed by 5 bases and 5 bases, with 12 bases remaining between them. The germline CDR1 and CDR2 sequences are SGHVS and FNYEAQ. The CDR3 length is 13 residues. In nucleotides, the CDR3 is TGTGCCAGCAGCCGGGGGATGGGGACTGAAGCTTTCTTT. Amino acid sequence: CASSRGMGTEAFF.

Note on this clonotype: An end of the junction does not agree with germline; a read error may underlie this. The J gene is TRBJ2-3, the V gene TRBV12-3 or TRBV12-4; 7 nucleotides agree with TRBD1. The CDR3 extends over 14 amino acids. The CDR3 DNA reads as TGTGCCAGCAGTAGCGCGACGGGGACAGATATGCAGTATTTT. It specifies CASSSATGTDMQYF.

The genes are TRBV7-2 and TRBJ1-2, with 7 bases identical to TRBD1. V gave up 4 bases and J gave up 4 bases; unmatched junction bases: 9. The germline CDR1 and CDR2 sequences are SGHTA and FQGNSA. CDR3 length: 15 amino acids. The CDR3 nucleotides are TGTGCCAGCAGCTCTCTGGGAGGGGGCGGCTATGGCTACACCTTC. Residues: CASSSLGGGGYGYTF. Variable domain in full (rest from reference TRBV7-2 and TRBJ1-2): GAGVSQSPSNKVTEKGKDVELRCDPISGHTALYWYRQSLGQGLEFLIYFQGNSAPDKSGLPSDRFSAERTGGSVSTLTIQRTQQEDSAVYLCASSSLGGGGYGYTFGSGTRLTVV.

The DNA for the CDR3 is TGCAGTGCGAACCTCCTAGCGGGAGGGACAGATACGCAGTATTTT. This translates into CSANLLAGGTDTQYF. The chain links TRBV20-1 to TRBJ2-3; 12 bases are a match to TRBD2. Trimming removed 6 bases from V and 3 bases from J; junction bases left unmatched: 7. The CDR3 is made up of 15 amino acids. Germline CDR1 reads DFQATT; CDR2 reads SNEGSKA (reference sequence).

The chain is built from TRBV6-2 or TRBV6-3 and TRBJ2-1; 10 bases agree with TRBD2. CDR1 is MNHEY, CDR2 SVGEGT, per germline. This CDR3 has 15 amino acids. The V gene end was trimmed by 2 bases and the J gene end by 4 bases; junction bases not matched to a gene: 2. The CDR3 coding sequence is TGTGCCAGCAGTTACGCACTAGCGGGGTACAATGAGCAGTTCTTC. This codes for CASSYALAGYNEQFF.

This clonotype has a handful of counts. The V and J genes are TRBV5-5 and TRBJ2-5; 11 bases are a match to TRBD1. TRBJ2-1 explains the end of the DNA better; the J call may be wrong. Germline CDR1 reads SGHKS; CDR2 reads YYEKEE (reference sequence). CDR3 size: 16 residues. The CDR3 loop is CASSLVAGTGGNEQFF. CDR3 nucleotide sequence: TGTGCCAGCAGCTTGGTCGCCGGGACAGGGGGCAATGAGCAGTTCTTC.

This clonotype was seen only a few times. The chain employs TRBV12-5 and TRBJ2-5; TRBD1 matches 9 bases. CDR1 is LGHNT, CDR2 FRNRAP, per germline. This CDR3 has 15 amino acids. Germline trimming cut 3 bases from V and 6 bases from J; bases unmatched to any gene: 8. CDR3 bases: TGTGCTAGTGGTTTTATTGGGACAGGGAGAAAGACCCAGTACTTC. This translates into CASGFIGTGRKTQYF.

This clonotype appeared a single time. Germline and junction disagree at one end, which may indicate a read error. The gene calls are TRBV6-2 or TRBV6-3 and TRBJ2-7; maybe TRBD2 (5 bases). The CDR3 runs to 15 residues. Germline values: CDR1 MNHEY, CDR2 SVGEGT. The CDR3 coding sequence is TGTGCCGGCAGTTACACGAGCGGAGCTTACTACGAGCAGTACTTC. Its protein product is CAGSYTSGAYYEQYF.

V usage is TRBV6-2 or TRBV6-3 and J usage is TRBJ2-1, with a weak D call TRBD2 (5 bases). V lost 6 bases and J lost 7, with 19 bases in between. CDR1 and CDR2 from the germline V gene are MNHEY and SVGEGT. The CDR3 sequence is 15 residues long. The CDR3 here is CASRQLDLPLNEQFF. In nucleotides, the CDR3 is TGTGCCAGCAGACAACTGGACTTACCCCTAAATGAGCAGTTCTTC.

The table lists this clonotype with a few counts. V usage is TRBV3-1 and J usage is TRBJ1-5, with a weak D call TRBD1 (5 bases). Germline V gives CDR1 LGHDT, CDR2 YNNKEL (reference sequence). The CDR3 loop spans 14 amino acids. V dropped 1 base and J dropped 6 bases, with 10 bases sitting between them. The CDR3 bases are TGTGCCAGCAGCCAAGCCGGGGCAAGTCAGCCCCAGCATTTT. Translating it yields CASSQAGASQPQHF.

The V call is TRBV7-2, the J call TRBJ1-6, with D perhaps TRBD1 (5 bases). The CDR3 totals 15 residues. Trimming removed 5 bases from V and 11 bases from J, with 19 bases in between. Germline V CDR1 and CDR2: SGHTA, FQGNSA. CDR3 region: CASSLRSGVSTPLHF. The CDR3 DNA is TGTGCCAGCAGCCTAAGATCGGGGGTCTCGACACCCCTCCACTTT.

This rearrangement joins TRBV29-1 to TRBJ2-1; the match to TRBD1 covers 10 bases. J gave up 3 bases and V 6 bases, and 2 bases lay outside the gene matches. The CDR3 contains 13 residues. Germline loops: CDR1 SQVTM, CDR2 ANQGSEA. CDR3 coding DNA: TGCAGCGTGACAGGGGGCCTCTACAATGAGCAGTTCTTC. Translation gives CSVTGGLYNEQFF.

The chain employs TRBV11-2 and TRBJ2-1, with D unresolved. Per germline, CDR1 SGHAT and CDR2 FQNNGV. The CDR3 runs 13 residues. V lost 2 bases and J lost 6, with 8 bases in between. The chain's CDR3 is CASSLSPPNEQFF. DNA of the CDR3: TGTGCCAGCAGCTTATCTCCCCCCAATGAGCAGTTCTTC.

The CDR3 here is CASSLAGLAPAYNEQFF. The CDR3 DNA reads as TGTGCCAGCAGCTTAGCGGGGCTAGCGCCGGCCTACAATGAGCAGTTCTTC. The chain joins TRBV7-9 to TRBJ2-1, with D perhaps matching TRBD2 (6 bases). CDR3 length: 17 residues. Germline CDR1 SEHNR, CDR2 FQNEAQ (reference sequence). The ends were cut back, 0 bases at V and 2 bases at J, with 14 bases in the middle.

This clonotype was recorded a few times. The chain combines TRBV27 with TRBJ2-7; D gene ambiguous. The CDR3 has 13 residues. Germline assignment: CDR1 MNHEY and CDR2 SMNVEV (reference sequence). Trimming pared 6 bases from V and 8 bases from J, leaving 17 bases between. The CDR3 DNA follows: TGTGCCAGCAGCCTTAACCGGGCCGACAAGCAGTACTTC. It codes for CASSLNRADKQYF.

CDR3 nucleotides: TGTGCCAGCTCAGCGGCCAGGGGGGATTCCCCACGACCCCAGCATTTT. Protein: CASSAARGDSPRPQHF. The chain recombines TRBV18 with TRBJ1-5; 7 bases fit TRBD1. Per the germline V gene, CDR1 is KGHSH and CDR2 is LQKENI. Germline trimming cut 5 bases from V and 10 bases from J; bases unmatched to any gene: 17. There are 16 residues in the CDR3.

The V call is TRBV6-2 or TRBV6-3, the J call TRBJ2-7; 7 bases fit TRBD2. The CDR3 is 16 residues long. The V and J ends lost 0 bases and 3 bases, in that order; junction bases with no gene match: 8. Germline CDR1 and CDR2: MNHEY and SVGEGT. CDR3 amino acids: CASSYSRSGTDYEQYF. CDR3 sequence (DNA): TGTGCCAGCAGTTACTCAAGGAGCGGGACGGACTACGAGCAGTACTTC.

V usage is TRBV7-8 and J usage is TRBJ2-1; D is perhaps TRBD1 (6 bases). The CDR3 has 15 residues. Trimming removed 8 bases at V and 3 bases at J, with 17 bases between. CDR1 and CDR2 from the germline V gene are SGHVS and FQNEAQ. The CDR3 protein is CASSDGAGVYNEQFF. The DNA for the CDR3 is TGTGCCAGCTCCGATGGGGCAGGGGTCTACAATGAGCAGTTCTTC.

J is TRBJ2-1 and V is TRBV7-9; TRBD1 or TRBD2 may be the D gene (5 bases each). The J call may not be correct, given that the DNA end is closer to TRBJ2-7. The CDR3 consists of 15 residues. Germline CDR1 and CDR2: SEHNR and FQNEAQ (reference sequence). The CDR3 coding sequence is TGTGCCAGCAGCTCAACGAGGGGACCGGGCTACGAGCAGTACTTC. As protein: CASSSTRGPGYEQYF.

This clonotype was seen more than once but under ten times. The chain uses TRBV20-1 and TRBJ2-3; D gene unclear. The CDR3 is made up of 13 amino acids. With 5 bases removed from V and 2 bases from J, the gap between germline ends came to 11 bases. CDR1 is DFQATT, CDR2 SNEGSKA, per germline (reference sequence). The DNA of the CDR3 is TGCAGTGCTCCCCTCGGAGCCACAGATACGCAGTATTTT. As protein: CSAPLGATDTQYF.

This chain joins TRBV6-2 or TRBV6-3 and TRBJ1-1; weak D call: TRBD1 (6 bases). Looked up from germline, CDR1 is MNHEY and CDR2 is SVGEGT. This CDR3 is built from 16 residues. Trimming took off 6 bases at V and 0 bases at J, with 17 bases between the two ends. The CDR3 DNA is TGTGCCAGCAGCATACAGGGAAGGAGCGTGAACACTGAAGCTTTCTTT. Amino acid sequence: CASSIQGRSVNTEAFF.

The sample holds a few counts of this clonotype. This rearrangement joins TRBV20-1 to TRBJ2-5; the match to TRBD2 covers 9 bases. CDR1 is DFQATT and CDR2 is SNEGSKA in the germline V gene (reference sequence). This CDR3 spans 13 amino acids. V shed 5 bases, J shed 3 bases, and the junction held 4 bases outside the gene matches. The CDR3 DNA is TGCAGTGCTGTGACTAGCGGAAAAGAGACCCAGTACTTC. Its translation: CSAVTSGKETQYF.

This clonotype was observed a few times. With a much larger clone just one base away, this may be a read error. The CDR3 spells CASSKTDTQYF. CDR3 bases: TGTGCCAGCAGTAAGACAGATACGCAGTATTTT. The chain recombines TRBV27 with TRBJ2-3; D is unresolved. Trimming pared 5 bases from V and 3 bases from J, leaving 3 bases between. CDR1 MNHEY and CDR2 SMNVEV come from the germline V gene (reference sequence). This CDR3 is 11 amino acids long.

The genes are TRBV14 and TRBJ2-1; D is tentatively TRBD1 or TRBD2 (5 bases each). Germline lookup yields CDR1 SGHDN and CDR2 FVKESK. CDR3 length equals 16 residues. V gave up 1 base and J gave up 0 bases, with 10 bases separating them. CDR3 protein: CASSQVFGTSYNEQFF. CDR3 bases: TGTGCCAGCAGCCAAGTTTTCGGGACCTCCTACAATGAGCAGTTCTTC.

This clonotype was observed a handful of times. V is TRBV18 and J is TRBJ1-4, with D possibly being TRBD1 (5 bases). CDR1 is KGHSH and CDR2 is LQKENI in the germline V gene. There are 16 residues in the CDR3. Trimming stripped 3 bases from V and 3 bases from J, with 14 bases between. CDR3 DNA: TGTGCCAGCTCACCTTCCGTCGGGGGGGCTAATGAAAAACTGTTTTTT. This sequence encodes CASSPSVGGANEKLFF.